Presented here are 32 T cell receptor beta chains from one specimen sequenced in a study of blood T cells in healthy people across ages. Primed by a sample-barcoded 5' primer and a J-beta primer mix, a second PCR proceeded for 7 to 11 cycles. TCRdb re-analysed the 5' RACE reads in MiXCR, keeping a single row per CDR3 protein. There are around 990,000 distinct CDR3 sequences in the sample; around 27% occur only once, and around 0.75% lies in the top ten. This sample also belongs to another study, concerning T cells of mothers and their children.

The sequencing sample was made of blood. Receptors were obtained from a girl aged 2 to 9 in good health.

This clonotype came up once. The chain carries TRBV20-1 and TRBJ1-2; D remains unclear. Germline CDR1 reads DFQATT; CDR2 reads SNEGSKA (reference sequence). V was clipped by 2 bases and J by 2 bases, with 6 bases between them. There are 12 residues in the CDR3. The CDR3 loop is CSARQKNYGYTF. CDR3 DNA: TGCAGTGCTAGACAAAAGAACTATGGCTACACCTTC.

This sequence joins TRBV20-1 and TRBJ2-5, with 11 bases aligning to TRBD2. CDR1 is DFQATT and CDR2 is SNEGSKA in the germline V gene (reference sequence). This CDR3 spans 15 amino acids. After removal of 5 bases from V and 3 bases from J, the junction contained 8 bases not matched to a gene. CDR3 in DNA: TGCAGTGCTCCTAGCGGGGGGCTCTTAAAAGAGACCCAGTACTTC. Translated: CSAPSGGLLKETQYF.

In its sample, this clonotype was seen a few times. The rearrangement joins TRBV7-9 to TRBJ1-1; TRBD1 agrees at 7 bases. Losses at the gene ends were 4 bases for V and 11 bases for J; bases not matched to a gene: 10. The CDR3 runs to 13 residues. CDR1 and CDR2 from the germline V gene are SEHNR and FQNEAQ (reference sequence). CDR3 coding DNA: TGTGCCAGCAGCTATGATTTACCGACAGGGGCTTTCTTT. Translation gives CASSYDLPTGAFF.

This chain joins TRBV29-1 and TRBJ2-5; D remains ambiguous. The CDR3 covers 13 residues. Deletions cut 5 bases from V and 0 bases from J, with 10 bases between. Looked up from germline, CDR1 is SQVTM and CDR2 is ANQGSEA. In DNA form, the CDR3 reads TGCAGCGTTCGAAAGGGTTACCAAGAGACCCAGTACTTC. This translates into CSVRKGYQETQYF.

This clonotype was found a few times. The V and J genes are TRBV11-2 and TRBJ2-5; 8 positions agree with TRBD2. V lost 4 bases to trimming and J lost 5 bases; unmatched junction nucleotides: 9. The CDR3 length is 15 residues. In germline, CDR1 is SGHAT, CDR2 FQNNGV. CDR3 residues: CASSSTSGNLETQYF. The CDR3 DNA sequence: TGTGCCAGCAGCTCAACTAGCGGCAATTTGGAGACCCAGTACTTC.

This chain connects TRBV29-1 to TRBJ2-1; the D gene is possibly TRBD2 (5 bases). V lost 2 bases and J 3 bases, leaving 11 bases between the germline ends. In germline, CDR1 is SQVTM, CDR2 ANQGSEA. This CDR3 region has 14 residues. The CDR3 here is CSVETGIFYNEQFF. In DNA form, the CDR3 reads TGCAGCGTTGAAACCGGGATTTTCTACAATGAGCAGTTCTTC.

V and J are TRBV24-1 and TRBJ2-3; TRBD1 might be the D (6 bases). V shed 0 bases and J shed 4 bases, with 10 bases lying between them. This CDR3 spans 15 amino acids. Germline V lookup: CDR1 KGHDR, CDR2 SFDVKD. CDR3 loop: CATSDLTGLADTQYF. CDR3 sequence (DNA): TGTGCCACCAGTGATTTGACAGGGTTGGCAGATACGCAGTATTTT.

This clonotype was counted between two and nine times. This chain joins TRBV3-1 and TRBJ2-3, with TRBD2 matching over 9 bases. Per germline, CDR1 LGHDT and CDR2 YNNKEL (reference sequence). After removal of 4 bases from V and 7 bases from J, the junction contained 6 bases not matched to a gene. This CDR3 region has 14 residues. The DNA for the CDR3 is TGTGCCAGCAGCCCGGGACTAGCCCCCCATACGCAGTATTTT. Its translation: CASSPGLAPHTQYF.

This clonotype appeared a few times. V and J are TRBV6-4 and TRBJ2-1; D may be TRBD2 (5 bases). Germline V gene sequence: CDR1 MRHNA, CDR2 SNTAGT. Trimming took 0 bases from V and 7 from J, leaving 22 bases between them. This CDR3 spans 18 amino acids. The CDR3 loop is CASSDSLIGSGGLNEQFF. The DNA of the CDR3 is TGTGCCAGCAGTGACTCGTTAATAGGAAGCGGCGGCCTGAATGAGCAGTTCTTC.

The chain carries TRBV7-9 and TRBJ2-5; 10 bases align to TRBD2. CDR3 length: 18 amino acids. V dropped 5 bases and J dropped 4; count of bases not matched to a gene: 16. Germline V gene lookup returns CDR1 SEHNR and CDR2 FQNEAQ (reference sequence). The CDR3 protein is CASSPRGFLAGGRETQYF. The CDR3 DNA is TGTGCCAGCAGCCCGAGGGGATTCTTAGCGGGAGGAAGAGAGACCCAGTACTTC. Full variable domain (missing parts from reference TRBV7-9 and TRBJ2-5): DTGVSQNPRHKITKRGQNVTFRCDPISEHNRLYWYRQTLGQGPEFLTYFQNEAQLEKSRLLSDRFSAERPKGSFSTLEIQRTEQGDSAMYLCASSPRGFLAGGRETQYFGPGTRLLVL.

This clonotype was seen more than once but under ten times. The V gene is TRBV6-2 or TRBV6-3, the J gene TRBJ2-7; 8 bases fit TRBD1. CDR3 size: 11 residues. With 10 bases clipped from V and 7 bases from J, the junction kept 6 bases outside the gene matches. Germline assignment: CDR1 MNHEY and CDR2 SVGEGT. The CDR3 protein is CAISRGQEQYF. For the CDR3, the DNA is TGTGCCATTTCCAGGGGGCAAGAGCAGTACTTC.

This clonotype was detected only a few times. The chain employs TRBV20-1 and TRBJ1-3; D ambiguous. The V and J ends lost 3 bases and 0 bases respectively, with 12 bases between them. Germline values: CDR1 DFQATT, CDR2 SNEGSKA (reference sequence). CDR3 length: 15 amino acids. CDR3 residues: CSASGPTFSGNTIYF. The CDR3, as DNA: TGCAGTGCTAGTGGGCCGACCTTCTCTGGAAACACCATATATTTT.

This rearrangement joins TRBV28 to TRBJ2-7, with 7 bases identical to TRBD1. V was pared by 2 bases and J by 3 bases, with 7 bases of the junction left unmatched. The CDR3 covers 15 residues. Germline CDR1 MDHEN, CDR2 SYDVKM. The CDR3 region has the DNA TGTGCCAGCAGTTTAGAGGGGACAGAGTTCTACGAGCAGTACTTC. It is translated as CASSLEGTEFYEQYF.

This clonotype was detected only a few times. The J gene is TRBJ2-1, the V gene TRBV25-1, with 14 nucleotides matching TRBD2. The germline V gene has CDR1 MGHDK and CDR2 SYGVNS. The CDR3 runs 15 residues. V trimming: 8 bases; J trimming: 9 bases; junction bases outside the gene matches: 9. The CDR3 reads CASSQGLAGAGEQFF. The DNA of the CDR3 is TGTGCCAGCTCCCAGGGACTAGCGGGGGCCGGTGAGCAGTTCTTC.

J is TRBJ1-1 and V is TRBV5-1, with D perhaps matching TRBD1 (5 bases). Trimming pared 5 bases from V and 4 bases from J, leaving 12 bases between. The germline V gene encodes CDR1 SGHRS and CDR2 YFSETQ. The CDR3 has 13 amino acids. In DNA form, the CDR3 reads TGCGCCAGCAGGCGACTGGGGGGCACTGAAGCTTTCTTT. It is translated as CASRRLGGTEAFF.

This rearrangement joins TRBV12-3 or TRBV12-4 to TRBJ2-7; D is unresolved. CDR3 length equals 12 residues. Trimming shortened V by 5 bases and J by 4 bases, and 9 bases separated the two germline ends. CDR3 sequence (DNA): TGTGCCAGCAGTGCTCTAGTATACGAGCAGTACTTC. Protein: CASSALVYEQYF.

The chain recombines TRBV7-3 with TRBJ1-4, with D possibly TRBD1 on 5 matching bases. The CDR3 sequence is 15 residues long. Germline V gives CDR1 SGHTA, CDR2 FQGTGA. The V end was cut by 1 base, the J end by 8 bases, with 14 bases between. CDR3 DNA sequence: TGTGCCAGCAGCTTAAGCGGTCAACGGGGGGAAAAACTGTTTTTT. It translates to CASSLSGQRGEKLFF.

This clonotype has ten or more counts. The rearrangement links TRBV7-9 to TRBJ2-7; 13 positions agree with TRBD2. The CDR3 loop spans 14 amino acids. J was trimmed by 5 bases and V by 5 bases; bases with no gene match: 3. Germline V gene data show CDR1 as SEHNR and CDR2 as FQNEAQ (reference sequence). The CDR3 nucleotides read TGTGCCAGCAGCCCAGGACTAGCGGGAGACGAGCAGTACTTC. Translation gives CASSPGLAGDEQYF.

A few counts support this clonotype. The chain uses TRBV6-2 or TRBV6-3 and TRBJ2-1; TRBD2 might be the D (5 bases). Trimming removed 6 bases at V and 2 bases at J, with 11 bases between. The CDR3 sequence is 14 residues long. Germline V gene sequence: CDR1 MNHEY, CDR2 SVGEGT. CDR3 protein: CASREPGAYNEQFF. The CDR3 nucleotides read TGTGCCAGCAGAGAACCCGGGGCCTACAATGAGCAGTTCTTC.

The V gene is TRBV3-1, the J gene TRBJ2-1; D uncertain. This CDR3 has 11 residues. Germline lookup yields CDR1 LGHDT and CDR2 YNNKEL (reference sequence). Trimming shortened V by 3 bases and J by 9 bases, and 6 bases separated the two germline ends. The CDR3 coding sequence is TGTGCCAGCAGCCAGGTGGGTGAGCAGTTCTTC. It is translated as CASSQVGEQFF.

This clonotype has only a few counts. J is TRBJ1-2 and V is TRBV12-3 or TRBV12-4, with 7 bases that match TRBD1. V dropped 7 bases and J dropped 5; count of bases not matched to a gene: 22. The CDR3 is made up of 18 amino acids. The CDR3 DNA sequence: TGTGCCAGCAATCTCTTGTACCGGGACAGTAAGGTCCAGTATGGCTACACCTTC. It translates to CASNLLYRDSKVQYGYTF.

This clonotype came up a few times. V and J are TRBV4-3 and TRBJ2-5; D possibly corresponds to TRBD2 (6 bases). This CDR3 region has 18 residues. V lost 0 bases to trimming and J lost 4 bases, with 21 bases between them. CDR1 and CDR2 (germline): LGHNA, YSLEER. This chain's CDR3 is CASSQDRDGGLVPETQYF. The CDR3 nucleotides are TGCGCCAGCAGCCAAGATAGGGACGGGGGACTCGTTCCAGAGACCCAGTACTTC.

A few counts support this clonotype. The chain uses TRBV4-3 and TRBJ2-5; D unclear. The V end lost 0 bases, the J end lost 2 bases, and 10 bases lay between the germline ends. Germline V gives CDR1 LGHNA, CDR2 YSLEER. This CDR3 has 15 residues. DNA of the CDR3: TGCGCCAGCAGCCAAGATAACGGGTTTCAAGAGACCCAGTACTTC. It yields the protein CASSQDNGFQETQYF.

As to this clonotype: An end of the junction does not agree with germline; a read error may underlie this. V usage is TRBV28 and J usage is TRBJ2-7, with 12 bases fitting TRBD1. CDR1 is MDHEN and CDR2 is SYDVKM in the germline V gene. The CDR3 totals 14 residues. This chain's CDR3 is CASTTGTGGYEQCF. DNA of the CDR3: TGTGCCAGCACAACCGGGACAGGGGGCTACGAGCAGTGCTTC.

As DNA, the CDR3 is TGCAGCGTTGAGGCGGAGGGGAGTGAGCAGTTCTTC. Its protein is CSVEAEGSEQFF. V gene TRBV29-1 combines with J gene TRBJ2-1; possible D gene TRBD2, 6 bases. Germline-derived CDR1 and CDR2 are SQVTM and ANQGSEA. V lost 3 bases to trimming and J lost 9 bases, with 12 bases between them. The CDR3 totals 12 residues.

This clonotype was seen more than once but under ten times. The chain joins TRBV6-6 to TRBJ1-4, with D unclear. This CDR3 is built from 12 residues. Trimming removed 5 bases at V and 8 bases at J, with 9 bases between. Germline CDR1 MNHNY, CDR2 SVGAGI (reference sequence). Written as DNA, the CDR3 is TGTGCCAGCAGTCGGTCCTGCGAAAAACTGTTTTTT. This sequence encodes CASSRSCEKLFF.

Note on this clonotype: The junction and the germline gene differ at one end; a read error may be behind it. This chain connects TRBV10-3 to TRBJ2-3; 11 bases agree with TRBD1. The germline CDR1 and CDR2 sequences are ENHRY and SYGVKD. The CDR3 sequence is 14 residues long. The chain's CDR3 is CAIRGTGGGDTRYF. CDR3 sequence (DNA): TGTGCCATCAGGGGGACAGGGGGAGGAGATACGCGGTATTTT.

The chain uses TRBV5-1 and TRBJ2-7, with 7 bases matching TRBD1. Trimming removed 4 bases from V and 0 bases from J; junction bases left unmatched: 4. Germline V gives CDR1 SGHRS, CDR2 YFSETQ. This CDR3 contains 14 residues. In DNA, the CDR3 is TGCGCCAGCAGCGGGGGACAGAACTCCTACGAGCAGTACTTC. It yields the protein CASSGGQNSYEQYF.

V usage is TRBV29-1 and J usage is TRBJ2-1; the D gene is possibly TRBD1 (5 bases). Germline lookup yields CDR1 SQVTM and CDR2 ANQGSEA. This CDR3 is built from 13 residues. The V end lost 3 bases, the J end lost 5 bases, and 11 bases lay between the germline ends. For the CDR3, the DNA is TGCAGCGTTGATGGGGCAGGTAACAATGAGCAGTTCTTC. Its protein product is CSVDGAGNNEQFF.

The chain employs TRBV28 and TRBJ1-1; 8 positions match TRBD1. The CDR3 contains 16 residues. With 6 bases clipped from V and 1 base from J, the junction kept 10 bases outside the gene matches. CDR1 MDHEN and CDR2 SYDVKM come from the germline V gene. CDR3 region: CASRFRGQWWNTEAFF. DNA of the CDR3: TGTGCCAGCAGATTCAGGGGGCAATGGTGGAACACTGAAGCTTTCTTT. Full variable domain (remainder filled in from reference TRBV28 and TRBJ1-1): DVKVTQSSRYLVKRTGEKVFLECVQDMDHENMFWYRQDPGLGLRLIYFSYDVKMKEKGDIPEGYSVSREKKERFSLILESASTNQTSMYLCASRFRGQWWNTEAFFGQGTRLTVV.

The chain employs TRBV10-3 and TRBJ1-1, with 7 nucleotides matching TRBD1. Per germline, CDR1 ENHRY and CDR2 SYGVKD. The CDR3 runs 14 residues. V was pared by 6 bases and J by 1 base, with 5 bases of the junction left unmatched. The CDR3 reads CAISEDRENTEAFF. The CDR3 DNA is TGTGCCATCAGCGAAGACAGGGAGAACACTGAAGCTTTCTTT.

The table lists this clonotype with a few counts. The V call is TRBV11-2, the J call TRBJ1-4; no reliable D call. Trimming removed 1 base from V and 0 bases from J, with 15 bases in between. Germline V gene data show CDR1 as SGHAT and CDR2 as FQNNGV. This CDR3 is built from 18 residues. The CDR3 region is CASSLGFHPTATNEKLFF. CDR3 DNA: TGTGCCAGCAGCTTAGGTTTCCATCCTACTGCAACTAATGAAAAACTGTTTTTT.